Presented here are 27 T cell receptor beta chains from one specimen sequenced in a study of OX40 agonist ivuxolimab in advanced cancers. Sequencing used immunoSEQ multiplex PCR; TCRdb keeps in-frame clones, though not all of them. Of about 60,000 clones in the sample, around 86% were seen once. The specimen comprised CD4+ or CD8+ T cells sorted from blood, sampled in a trial of the OX40 agonist ivuxolimab. These receptors were collected from an adult with an advanced solid tumor such as melanoma, head and neck, liver or kidney cancer.

The CDR3 region has the DNA TGTGCCACCAGCAGATCCCTAGGGACAACCTCTTACGAGCAGTACTTC. Encoded protein: CATSRSLGTTSYEQYF. The genes are TRBV15 and TRBJ2-5; D possibly corresponds to TRBD1 (6 bases). The J call could be wrong; TRBJ2-7 is a better fit for the DNA end. This CDR3 is built from 16 residues. CDR1 is LNHNV, CDR2 YYDKDF, per germline (reference sequence).

The chain recombines TRBV2 with TRBJ2-3; TRBD2 matches 7 bases. CDR1 is SNHLY, CDR2 FYNNEI, per germline. CDR3 length: 14 residues. The junction had 14 bases not matched to a gene; V was cut back by 3 bases and J by 14 bases. CDR3 protein: CASSEGLAEFRGYF. The DNA of the CDR3 is TGTGCCAGCAGTGAGGGGCTAGCGGAGTTTAGGGGGTATTTT.

This clone was seen just once. The CDR3 sequence is CASRDRETQYF. CDR3 bases: TGTGCCAGCAGGGACCGGGAGACCCAGTACTTC. J is TRBJ2-5 and V is TRBV6-5; D gene unclear. Germline CDR1 MNHEY, CDR2 SVGAGI. The CDR3 is 11 residues long. V lost 6 bases and J lost 5, with 7 bases in between.

The chain joins TRBV4-1 to TRBJ1-4, with D tentatively TRBD1 (5 bases). The CDR3 runs to 16 residues. V was shortened by 3 bases and J by 5 bases, with 16 bases between the two germline ends. Germline values: CDR1 MGHRA, CDR2 YSYEKL. CDR3 region: CASSHLQGEGNEKLFF. CDR3 nucleotide sequence: TGCGCCAGCAGCCACCTTCAGGGTGAAGGAAATGAAAAACTGTTTTTT.

V is TRBV7-2 and J is TRBJ2-1; TRBD1 matches 8 bases. Germline V lookup: CDR1 SGHTA, CDR2 FQGNSA. The CDR3 covers 15 residues. Trimming removed 4 bases from V and 2 bases from J; junction bases left unmatched: 4. CDR3 in amino acids: CASSSDRATYNEQFF. In DNA form, the CDR3 reads TGTGCCAGCAGCTCGGACAGGGCAACCTACAATGAGCAGTTCTTC.

CDR3 sequence (DNA): TGTGCCAGCAGCGTCCTCAGGGTTCAGCCCCAGCATTTT. This codes for CASSVLRVQPQHF. The chain recombines TRBV7-8 with TRBJ1-5, with D possibly TRBD1 on 5 matching bases. The V end lost 5 bases, the J end lost 6 bases, and 11 bases lay between the germline ends. The CDR3 contains 13 residues. CDR1 is SGHVS, CDR2 FQNEAQ, per germline.

V and J are TRBV2 and TRBJ2-7; D may correspond to TRBD1 or TRBD2 (5 bases each). The V end was cut by 4 bases, the J end by 12 bases, with 19 bases between. Germline assignment: CDR1 SNHLY and CDR2 FYNNEI. The CDR3 length is 13 residues. The CDR3 DNA reads as TGTGCCAGCAGTGGTGAGGGACGGTCGGGGATGTACTTC. Its protein is CASSGEGRSGMYF.

The chain is built from TRBV28 and TRBJ2-7; no firm D call. The V end lost 11 bases, the J end lost 3 bases, and 11 bases lay between the germline ends. The CDR3 sequence is 11 residues long. The germline V gene encodes CDR1 MDHEN and CDR2 SYDVKM. The CDR3, as DNA: TGTGCCGCGGCATCGAACTACGAGCAGTACTTC. Protein: CAAASNYEQYF.

CDR3 amino acids: CASSPPLKNTEAFF. CDR3 sequence (DNA): TGTGCCAGCAGTCCCCCACTTAAGAACACTGAAGCTTTCTTT. The V call is TRBV6-5, the J call TRBJ1-1; D is uncertain. There are 14 residues in the CDR3. The V end lost 5 bases, the J end lost 1 base, and 11 bases lay between the germline ends. Germline V gene lookup returns CDR1 MNHEY and CDR2 SVGAGI.

The chain couples TRBV5-4 to TRBJ1-2, with D possibly TRBD1 on 5 matching bases. Per the germline V gene, CDR1 is SGHNT and CDR2 is YYREEE (reference sequence). The CDR3 is 14 amino acids. The ends were cut back, 4 bases at V and 5 bases at J, with 15 bases in the middle. The CDR3 reads CASSQVTEGYGYTF. For the CDR3, the DNA is TGTGCCAGCAGCCAAGTTACTGAGGGGTATGGCTACACCTTC. Variable domain in full (rest from reference TRBV5-4 and TRBJ1-2): ETGVTQSPTHLIKTRGQQVTLRCSSQSGHNTVSWYQQALGQGPQFIFQYYREEENGRGNFPPRFSGLQFPNYSSELNVNALELDDSALYLCASSQVTEGYGYTFGSGTRLTVV.

The rearrangement uses TRBV5-8 and TRBJ2-5; 8 bases align to TRBD1. CDR3 length: 14 amino acids. After removal of 3 bases from V and 5 bases from J, the junction contained 6 bases not matched to a gene. Germline V CDR1 and CDR2: SGHTS, YDEGEE. In nucleotides, the CDR3 is TGTGCCAGCAGCTCTGACAGGGGTGGCGAGACCCAGTACTTC. This encodes CASSSDRGGETQYF.

The chain has TRBV28 and TRBJ1-5, with TRBD1 matching over 9 bases. Germline values: CDR1 MDHEN, CDR2 SYDVKM. J was trimmed by 11 bases and V by 5 bases; bases with no gene match: 7. The CDR3 length is 13 residues. CDR3 coding DNA: TGTGCCAGCAGTGTACAGGGGGCCAGGGCCCAGCATTTT. Translated: CASSVQGARAQHF.

The chain uses TRBV10-3 and TRBJ2-7; 9 bases align to TRBD1. The CDR3 is 14 residues long. Germline CDR1 reads ENHRY; CDR2 reads SYGVKD. The junction had 3 bases not matched to a gene; V was cut back by 6 bases and J by 0 bases. CDR3 amino acids: CAISGQGSSYEQYF. The CDR3 nucleotides read TGTGCCATCAGCGGACAGGGGAGCTCCTACGAGCAGTACTTC.

This clone appeared a single time. The chain joins TRBV11-2 to TRBJ2-5; unclear D gene. Germline CDR1 SGHAT, CDR2 FQNNGV. The V gene lost 0 bases and the J gene lost 7 bases, with 12 bases spanning the gap. The CDR3 runs to 14 residues. The CDR3 reads CASSLDAGLGTQYF. The CDR3 DNA is TGTGCCAGCAGCTTAGATGCAGGTTTGGGGACCCAGTACTTC.

This rearrangement joins TRBV4-2 to TRBJ2-1; D perhaps matches TRBD2 (5 bases). Germline CDR1 is LGHNA and CDR2 is YNFKEQ. This CDR3 region has 15 residues. Trimming removed 0 bases from V and 5 bases from J, with 11 bases in between. CDR3 amino acids: CASSQDSRADNEQFF. In nucleotides, the CDR3 is TGTGCCAGCAGCCAAGATAGCAGAGCGGACAATGAGCAGTTCTTC.

The chain recombines TRBV9 with TRBJ2-7; possible D gene TRBD2, 5 bases. Trimming stripped 4 bases from V and 3 bases from J, with 14 bases between. The CDR3 totals 14 residues. The V gene's germline CDR1 is SGDLS and CDR2 YYNGEE. The CDR3 spells CASSPWTGNYEQYF. In DNA, the CDR3 is TGTGCCAGCAGCCCTTGGACCGGGAACTACGAGCAGTACTTC.

This sequence joins TRBV19 and TRBJ2-4; 9 nucleotides match TRBD1. Germline V lookup: CDR1 LNHDA, CDR2 SQIVND (reference sequence). V dropped 1 base and J dropped 4; count of bases not matched to a gene: 5. This CDR3 spans 16 amino acids. The CDR3 bases are TGTGCCAGTAGTATAGTATCTGGACAGGGGAAAAACATTCAGTACTTC. Translation: CASSIVSGQGKNIQYF.

V usage is TRBV6-6 and J usage is TRBJ1-2; 8 bases match TRBD1. From germline, CDR1 is MNHNY and CDR2 SVGAGI (reference sequence). The length of the CDR3 is 13 residues. With 6 bases clipped from V and 3 bases from J, the junction kept 3 bases outside the gene matches. CDR3 protein: CASRPGQDYGYTF. CDR3 DNA sequence: TGTGCCAGCAGGCCGGGACAGGACTATGGCTACACCTTC.

This chain links TRBV7-9 with TRBJ1-1; D remains ambiguous. CDR3 length: 14 amino acids. Germline CDR1 SEHNR, CDR2 FQNEAQ (reference sequence). Between the trimmed V and J ends, which lost 5 bases and 1 base, there was a span of 11 bases. The DNA for the CDR3 is TGTGCCAGCAGCCAAACCCACAGGAACACTGAAGCTTTCTTT. This codes for CASSQTHRNTEAFF.

This clone was observed a few times. V is TRBV4-3 and J is TRBJ1-1, with a weak D call TRBD1 (5 bases). The CDR3 covers 16 residues. Germline assignment: CDR1 LGHNA and CDR2 YSLEER. V was cut by 2 bases and J by 0 bases, with 13 bases left in between. The CDR3 DNA follows: TGCGCCAGCAGCCAATTCGTGTGGGGGATGAACACTGAAGCTTTCTTT. Its translation is CASSQFVWGMNTEAFF.

The chain combines TRBV6-5 with TRBJ1-1; possibly TRBD1 for D (5 bases). The CDR3 is made up of 14 amino acids. The V end lost 7 bases, the J end lost 1 base, and 13 bases lay between the germline ends. Germline lookup yields CDR1 MNHEY and CDR2 SVGAGI. The CDR3: CASNLGHSNTEAFF. CDR3 nucleotide sequence: TGTGCCAGCAATCTCGGACACTCGAACACTGAAGCTTTCTTT.

The chain is built from TRBV18 and TRBJ1-6; D might be TRBD1 (6 bases). The CDR3 is 16 residues long. The V end lost 3 bases, the J end lost 5 bases, and 14 bases lay between the germline ends. CDR1 is KGHSH, CDR2 LQKENI, per germline. Here the CDR3 reads CASSPQGQINNSPLHF. In DNA, the CDR3 is TGTGCCAGCTCACCCCAGGGGCAGATTAATAATTCACCCCTCCACTTT.

The genes are TRBV7-2 and TRBJ1-1, with unresolved D. V dropped 1 base and J dropped 5 bases, with 8 bases sitting between them. Germline V gene sequence: CDR1 SGHTA, CDR2 FQGNSA. CDR3 length: 13 amino acids. CDR3 amino acids: CASSLGYLTEAFF. CDR3 sequence (DNA): TGTGCCAGCAGCTTAGGTTATTTGACTGAAGCTTTCTTT.

This sequence joins TRBV4-2 and TRBJ1-6; perhaps TRBD1 as D (6 bases). CDR3 size: 21 residues. CDR1 and CDR2 (germline): LGHNA, YNFKEQ. The germline V and J ends were trimmed by 2 bases and 9 bases, with 32 bases remaining between them. In nucleotides, the CDR3 is TGTGCCAGCAGCCAAAAGGGGGGGCGTGGCGGGCCGGCCCACGGCATTTCACCCCTCCACTTT. This sequence encodes CASSQKGGRGGPAHGISPLHF.

The gene calls are TRBV5-1 and TRBJ1-1, with TRBD1 identical over 7 bases. The CDR3 is made up of 14 amino acids. In germline, CDR1 is SGHRS, CDR2 YFSETQ. The junction had 6 bases not matched to a gene; V was cut back by 3 bases and J by 4 bases. This CDR3 reads CASSWGPGGTEAFF. Written as DNA, the CDR3 is TGCGCCAGCAGCTGGGGCCCAGGGGGCACTGAAGCTTTCTTT.

The CDR3 spells CASSTFGRGSNEQFF. The CDR3 nucleotides are TGTGCCAGCAGTACCTTTGGCAGGGGGAGCAATGAGCAGTTCTTC. The chain employs TRBV6-1 and TRBJ2-1; 7 bases are a match to TRBD1. CDR3 length: 15 amino acids. The junction had 10 bases not matched to a gene; V was cut back by 5 bases and J by 6 bases. Per the germline V gene, CDR1 is MNHNS and CDR2 is SASEGT.

This chain joins TRBV7-9 and TRBJ1-5; D is uncertain. Between the trimmed V and J ends, which lost 4 bases and 7 bases, there was a span of 8 bases. The CDR3 has 12 residues. Germline V lookup: CDR1 SEHNR, CDR2 FQNEAQ (reference sequence). CDR3: CASSSAGQPQHF. The CDR3 DNA sequence: TGTGCCAGCAGCTCCGCCGGCCAGCCCCAGCATTTT.